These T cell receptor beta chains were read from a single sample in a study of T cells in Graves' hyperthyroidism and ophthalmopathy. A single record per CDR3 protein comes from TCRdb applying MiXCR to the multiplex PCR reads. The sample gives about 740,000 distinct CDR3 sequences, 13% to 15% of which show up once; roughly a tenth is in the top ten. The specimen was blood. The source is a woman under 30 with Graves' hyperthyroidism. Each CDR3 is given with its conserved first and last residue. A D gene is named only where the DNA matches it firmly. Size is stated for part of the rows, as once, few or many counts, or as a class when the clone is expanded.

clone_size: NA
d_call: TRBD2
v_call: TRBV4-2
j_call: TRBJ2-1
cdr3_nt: TGTGCCGGCAGCCAAGGACTAGCGGGACCTGACCAGTTCTTC
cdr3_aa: CAGSQGLAGPDQFF

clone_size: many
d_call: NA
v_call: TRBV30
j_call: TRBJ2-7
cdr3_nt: TGTGCCTGGAGCGCACAGGGTACGTACGAGCAGTACTTC
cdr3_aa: CAWSAQGTYEQYF

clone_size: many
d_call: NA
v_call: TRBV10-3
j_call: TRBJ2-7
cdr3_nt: TGTGCCATTGGGACGGATAACTCCTACGAGCAGTACTTC
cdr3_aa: CAIGTDNSYEQYF

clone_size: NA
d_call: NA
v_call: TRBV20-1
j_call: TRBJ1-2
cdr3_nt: TGCAGTGCTAGAGTTCAGGGGTTACACACCTTC
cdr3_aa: CSARVQGLHTF

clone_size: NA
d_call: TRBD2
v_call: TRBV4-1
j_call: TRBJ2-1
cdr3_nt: TGCGCCAGCAGCCAACCACGGACTAGCCCAATGCAGTGGTTCTTC
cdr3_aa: CASSQPRTSPMQWFF

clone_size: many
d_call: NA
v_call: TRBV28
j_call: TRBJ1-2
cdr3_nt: TGTGCCAGCAGTTTCAACTTAGAGTATGGCTACACCTTC
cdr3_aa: CASSFNLEYGYTF

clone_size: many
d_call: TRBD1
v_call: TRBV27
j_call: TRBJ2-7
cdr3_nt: TGTGCCAGCAGTCAGGACAGGAACCTCTACGAGCAGTACTTC
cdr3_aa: CASSQDRNLYEQYF

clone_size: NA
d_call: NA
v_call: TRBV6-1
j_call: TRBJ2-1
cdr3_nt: TGTGCCAGCAGTCTCGGACAAGGAGAGTCCTACAATGAGCAGTTCTTC
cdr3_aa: CASSLGQGESYNEQFF

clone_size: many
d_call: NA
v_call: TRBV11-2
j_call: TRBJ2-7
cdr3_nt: TGTGCCAGCAGTGGCTACGAGCAGTACTTC
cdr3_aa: CASSGYEQYF

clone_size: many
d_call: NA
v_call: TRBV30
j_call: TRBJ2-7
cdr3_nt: TGTGCCTGGAGTCCTAGCGAGCTAGGCAGCTCCTACGAGCAGTACTTC
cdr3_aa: CAWSPSELGSSYEQYF

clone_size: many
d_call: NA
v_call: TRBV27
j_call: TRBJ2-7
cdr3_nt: TGTGCCAGCAGTTTGAGTGATTATTACGAGCAGTACTTC
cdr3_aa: CASSLSDYYEQYF

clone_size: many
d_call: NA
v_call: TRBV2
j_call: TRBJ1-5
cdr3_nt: TGTGCCAGCAGCCCGGGGCGGGCTGGGCAGCCCCAGCATTTT
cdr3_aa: CASSPGRAGQPQHF

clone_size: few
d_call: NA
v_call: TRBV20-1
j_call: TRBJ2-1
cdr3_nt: TGCAGTGCTAGCGAGGGTGGGAATGAGCAGTTCTTC
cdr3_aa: CSASEGGNEQFF

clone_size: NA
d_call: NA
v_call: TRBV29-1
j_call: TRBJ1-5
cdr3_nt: TGCAGCGTGATGGTGGGAGTTAATCAGCCCCAGCATTTT
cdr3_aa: CSVMVGVNQPQHF

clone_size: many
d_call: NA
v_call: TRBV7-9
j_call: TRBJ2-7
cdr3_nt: TGTGCCAGCAGCCCCCCCCTGGCTGTTGGCGAGCAGTACTTC
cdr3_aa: CASSPPLAVGEQYF

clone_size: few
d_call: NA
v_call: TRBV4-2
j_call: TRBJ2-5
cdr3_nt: TGTGCCAGCAGTGATAGTAGAGAGACCCAGTACTTC
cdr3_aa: CASSDSRETQYF

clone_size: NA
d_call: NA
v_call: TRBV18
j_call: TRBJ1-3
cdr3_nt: TGTGCCAGCTCACCACCCTACCGCCCAGGCCGGGGGAACACCATATATTTT
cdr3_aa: CASSPPYRPGRGNTIYF

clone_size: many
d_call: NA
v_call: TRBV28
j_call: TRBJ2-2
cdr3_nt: TGTGCCAGTATCACCCGACAGTTCGCGAACACCGGGGAGCTGTTTTTT
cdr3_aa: CASITRQFANTGELFF

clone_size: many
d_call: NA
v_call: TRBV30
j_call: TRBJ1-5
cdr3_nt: TGTGCCTGGAGTGAGAGAGGGAATCAGCCCCAGCATTTT
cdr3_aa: CAWSERGNQPQHF

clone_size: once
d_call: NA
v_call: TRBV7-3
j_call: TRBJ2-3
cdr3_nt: TGTGCCAGCATCCCTCTCGGGGGTTGGACAGATACGCAGTATTTT
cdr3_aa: CASIPLGGWTDTQYF

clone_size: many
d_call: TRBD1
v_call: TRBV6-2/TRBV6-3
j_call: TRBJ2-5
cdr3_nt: TGTGCCAGCAGCCGCGACAGGGTTAGAGAGACCCAGTACTTC
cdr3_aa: CASSRDRVRETQYF

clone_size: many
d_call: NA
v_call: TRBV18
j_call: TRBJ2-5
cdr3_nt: TGTGCCAGCTCACCACCGACTTTAGAGACCCAGTACTTC
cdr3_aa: CASSPPTLETQYF

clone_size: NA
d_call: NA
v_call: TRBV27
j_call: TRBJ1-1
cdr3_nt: TGTGCCAGCGGCCCTAATCTGAACACTGAAGCTTTCTTT
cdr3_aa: CASGPNLNTEAFF

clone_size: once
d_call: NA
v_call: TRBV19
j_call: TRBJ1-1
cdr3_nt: TGTGCCAGTAGTCGAGTGTCGGGCACTGAAGCTTTCTTT
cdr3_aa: CASSRVSGTEAFF

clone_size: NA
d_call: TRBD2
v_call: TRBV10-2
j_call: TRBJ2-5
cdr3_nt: TGCGCCAGCAGTGAGCAAGGACTAGCGGGAGGTACCCAGTACTTC
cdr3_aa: CASSEQGLAGGTQYF

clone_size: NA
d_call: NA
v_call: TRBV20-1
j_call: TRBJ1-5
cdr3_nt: TGCAGTGCTAGAGGGACGGATCAGCCCCAGCATTTT
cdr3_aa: CSARGTDQPQHF

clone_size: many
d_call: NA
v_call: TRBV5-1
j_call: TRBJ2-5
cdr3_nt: TGCGCCAGCAGCTTGTGGAGGGAGGCTCAGGAGACCCAGTACTTC
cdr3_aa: CASSLWREAQETQYF

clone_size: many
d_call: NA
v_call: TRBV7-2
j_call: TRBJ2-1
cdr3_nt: TGTGCCAGCAGCTTAGCGGGGCTACGTGGGAGAGGGAGCTCCTACAATGAGCAGTTCTTC
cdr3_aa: CASSLAGLRGRGSSYNEQFF